The 30 T cell receptor beta chains below all came from one sample that was sequenced in a study of T-cell reconstitution after alpha-beta-depleted transplantation in children. For TCRbeta, the library was prepared with unique molecular identifiers. TCRdb independently ran MiXCR on the PCR reads; one entry per CDR3 protein. Of around 270,000 distinct CDR3 sequences detected, less than 9.5% appear once; the ten largest clones hold 9.1%. Study-level results: Fresh T-cell production supplied most of the T-cell counts and diversity seen one year after transplant.

These TCRs' antigens remain unknown. This sample comprised peripheral blood, obtained 360 days after TCRalphabeta/CD19-depleted stem cell transplant. The receptors derive from a female patient aged 2-15 years who had a stem cell transplant for Fanconi anemia, so the T cells may come from the graft donor.

The chain is built from TRBV5-1 and TRBJ2-5, with TRBD2 identical over 11 bases. CDR3 length equals 15 residues. J gave up 9 bases and V 4 bases, and 11 bases lay outside the gene matches. CDR1 SGHRS and CDR2 YFSETQ come from the germline V gene. The CDR3 region has the DNA TGCGCCAGCAGCCCCGGGACTAGCGGTGAATGGGCCCAGTACTTC. This codes for CASSPGTSGEWAQYF.

The table lists this clonotype with many counts. The genes are TRBV5-1 and TRBJ1-1; TRBD1 matches 10 bases. Trimming removed 2 bases from V and 4 bases from J; junction bases left unmatched: 5. This CDR3 spans 15 amino acids. The germline V gene encodes CDR1 SGHRS and CDR2 YFSETQ. The CDR3 bases are TGCGCCAGCAGCTTCCCTGACAGGGGGCCCACTGAAGCTTTCTTT. Protein sequence: CASSFPDRGPTEAFF.

At least ten counts were recorded for this clonotype. This sequence joins TRBV29-1 and TRBJ2-5; 8 positions agree with TRBD1. The CDR3 is 15 amino acids. Trimming cost V 1 base and J 1 base; bases outside gene matches: 5. CDR1 and CDR2 (germline): SQVTM, ANQGSEA. The CDR3 nucleotides read TGCAGCGTTGAAGGGACAGGGTCCTTCCAAGAGACCCAGTACTTC. It codes for CSVEGTGSFQETQYF.

This clonotype occurred many times. V usage is TRBV6-1 and J usage is TRBJ2-7, with TRBD2 identical over 7 bases. With V trimmed by 4 bases and J by 2 bases, 8 bases remained unmatched. CDR1 MNHNS and CDR2 SASEGT come from the germline V gene. The CDR3 is 15 amino acids. The DNA for the CDR3 is TGTGCCAGCAGTGGGTGGGGGAGGGTCCCCTACGAGCAGTACTTC. Translation gives CASSGWGRVPYEQYF.

This clonotype was seen many times. The chain joins TRBV29-1 to TRBJ2-5; D gene ambiguous. Between the trimmed V and J ends, which lost 3 bases and 5 bases, there was a span of 13 bases. Germline assignment: CDR1 SQVTM and CDR2 ANQGSEA. The length of the CDR3 is 13 residues. This CDR3 reads CSVDTALGETQYF. CDR3 DNA: TGCAGCGTTGATACAGCCCTGGGGGAGACCCAGTACTTC.

This clonotype was counted ten times or more. The chain recombines TRBV28 with TRBJ2-3, with D maybe TRBD2 (6 bases). The CDR3 consists of 15 residues. Trimming left V 7 bases short and J 3 bases short, with 17 bases between. Germline V gene sequence: CDR1 MDHEN, CDR2 SYDVKM. CDR3 protein: CASTKPQTRTDTQYF. The CDR3 nucleotides read TGTGCCAGCACCAAACCTCAGACTAGAACAGATACGCAGTATTTT.

The chain employs TRBV20-1 and TRBJ2-2; D is ambiguous. The CDR3 sequence is 16 residues long. From germline, CDR1 is DFQATT and CDR2 SNEGSKA (reference sequence). The V gene lost 0 bases and the J gene lost 1 base, with 12 bases spanning the gap. This CDR3 reads CSARDRKLLNTGELFF. DNA of the CDR3: TGCAGTGCTAGAGATCGAAAGCTGTTGAACACCGGGGAGCTGTTTTTT.

This clonotype was observed a handful of times. V and J are TRBV7-3 and TRBJ2-1, with 8 positions matching TRBD2. The CDR3 is made up of 18 amino acids. V dropped 0 bases and J dropped 3; count of bases not matched to a gene: 10. The germline V gene has CDR1 SGHTA and CDR2 FQGTGA. CDR3 protein: CASSLTSVAGGLYNEQFF. The CDR3 DNA sequence: TGTGCCAGCAGCTTAACATCGGTCGCGGGGGGCCTCTACAATGAGCAGTTCTTC.

This clonotype was recorded many times. The chain is built from TRBV20-1 and TRBJ2-1; no firm D call. The CDR3 runs 15 residues. Trimming shortened V by 0 bases and J by 0 bases, and 9 bases separated the two germline ends. Germline V gives CDR1 DFQATT, CDR2 SNEGSKA (reference sequence). Here the CDR3 DNA reads TGCAGTGCTAGAGATATAAGGAGCTCCTACAATGAGCAGTTCTTC. Its translation: CSARDIRSSYNEQFF.

Notes on this clonotype: A much larger clone lies a single base off, so this may be a read error. The chain couples TRBV28 to TRBJ1-1, with D uncertain. The germline V and J ends were trimmed by 8 bases and 1 base, with 14 bases remaining between them. This CDR3 has 14 amino acids. Germline loops: CDR1 MDHEN, CDR2 SYDVKM. CDR3 protein: CASRTPNPNTEAFF. The CDR3 region has the DNA TGTGCCAGCCGCACCCCCAACCCGAACACTGAAGCTTTCTTT. Variable domain in full (rest from reference TRBV28 and TRBJ1-1): DVKVTQSSRYLVKRTGEKVFLECVQDMDHENMFWYRQDPGLGLRLIYFSYDVKMKEKGDIPEGYSVSREKKERFSLILESASTNQTSMYLCASRTPNPNTEAFFGQGTRLTVV.

Concerning this clonotype: A much bigger clone sits one base away, suggesting this may be a read error. The conserved final phenylalanine or tryptophan is absent from the CDR3, which likely points to a read error. The chain is built from TRBV5-6 and TRBJ2-1; D not resolved. The V gene's germline CDR1 is SGHDT and CDR2 YYEEEE. The CDR3 is made up of 11 amino acids. V lost 4 bases to trimming and J lost 8 bases, with 7 bases between them. DNA for the CDR3: TGTGCCAGCAGCCCGGGTCATGAGCAGTTCTGC. Translating it yields CASSPGHEQFC.

On this clonotype itself: This clone may be a read error of a much larger clone one base away. Because it lacks the conserved phenylalanine or tryptophan at the end, this CDR3 is likely a read error. The chain uses TRBV5-1 and TRBJ2-5; 7 nucleotides agree with TRBD1. The germline CDR1 and CDR2 sequences are SGHRS and YFSETQ. Trimming at V came to 3 bases and at J to 0 bases, leaving 5 bases not matched to a gene. The length of the CDR3 is 15 residues. In DNA, the CDR3 is TGCGCCAGCAGCTCAATGACAGGGCACCAAGAGACCCAGTACTGC. It specifies CASSSMTGHQETQYC.

This clonotype was recorded many times. Here the CDR3 reads CASRQGAGTEAFF. CDR3 in DNA: TGTGCCAGCAGGCAGGGGGCCGGCACTGAAGCTTTCTTT. V and J are TRBV12-3 or TRBV12-4 and TRBJ1-1; 8 bases agree with TRBD1. V gave up 6 bases and J gave up 4 bases; unmatched junction bases: 4. This CDR3 region has 13 residues.

This clonotype was seen repeatedly, ten times or more. This sequence joins TRBV5-1 and TRBJ1-1; D possibly corresponds to TRBD1 (5 bases). This CDR3 region has 13 residues. The germline V gene has CDR1 SGHRS and CDR2 YFSETQ. V lost 0 bases and J 5 bases, leaving 8 bases between the germline ends. CDR3 loop: CASSLGKGTEAFF. The CDR3 DNA reads as TGCGCCAGCAGCTTGGGGAAGGGGACTGAAGCTTTCTTT. Full variable domain (remainder filled in from reference TRBV5-1 and TRBJ1-1): KAGVTQTPRYLIKTRGQQVTLSCSPISGHRSVSWYQQTPGQGLQFLFEYFSETQRNKGNFPGRFSGRQFSNSRSEMNVSTLELGDSALYLCASSLGKGTEAFFGQGTRLTVV.

This chain uses TRBV6-2 or TRBV6-3 with TRBJ2-2; 8 nucleotides line up with TRBD1. In germline, CDR1 is MNHEY, CDR2 SVGEGT. V was clipped by 2 bases and J by 4 bases; unmatched bases: 18. This CDR3 region has 20 residues. The CDR3 DNA follows: TGTGCCAGCAGTTACCCCACTCCGGGCAGGGGGCTAAGGGGCACCGGGGAGCTGTTTTTT. Translating it yields CASSYPTPGRGLRGTGELFF.

This clonotype was seen more than once but under ten times. V is TRBV7-8 and J is TRBJ2-1; D may be TRBD2 (6 bases). The V end lost 4 bases, the J end lost 4 bases, and 11 bases lay between the germline ends. Germline CDR1 is SGHVS and CDR2 is FQNEAQ. The CDR3 consists of 14 residues. CDR3 protein: CASSSSAGYNEQFF. CDR3 DNA sequence: TGTGCCAGCAGCTCCTCTGCGGGGTACAATGAGCAGTTCTTC.

This clonotype was seen ten or more times. The V call is TRBV4-3, the J call TRBJ2-7, with a weak D call TRBD1 (5 bases). Per the germline V gene, CDR1 is LGHNA and CDR2 is YSLEER. The V end was cut by 4 bases, the J end by 7 bases, with 14 bases between. CDR3 length equals 13 residues. The CDR3, as DNA: TGCGCCAGCAGCCCTGGAAGGGGCGGAGAGCAGTACTTC. This gives the protein CASSPGRGGEQYF.

This clonotype occurred a few times. The rearrangement links TRBV7-9 to TRBJ2-1; D unclear. In germline, CDR1 is SEHNR, CDR2 FQNEAQ (reference sequence). Between the trimmed V and J ends, which lost 3 bases and 10 bases, there was a span of 16 bases. The CDR3 is made up of 14 amino acids. The CDR3 DNA sequence: TGTGCCAGCAGCTTGTTAGACCTCGGCAGGGAGCAGTTCTTC. It specifies CASSLLDLGREQFF.

This clonotype was seen repeatedly, ten times or more. The gene calls are TRBV10-3 and TRBJ2-7; tentative D call: TRBD2 (6 bases). The V gene's germline CDR1 is ENHRY and CDR2 SYGVKD. The CDR3 contains 17 residues. V was clipped by 3 bases and J by 2 bases, with 20 bases between them. DNA for the CDR3: TGTGCCATCAGTGACGACACGGGACTTTTCCTTCCCTACGAGCAGTACTTC. It yields the protein CAISDDTGLFLPYEQYF.

The table lists this clonotype with many counts. The chain couples TRBV28 to TRBJ2-7; 8 bases map to TRBD1. Germline V gene lookup returns CDR1 MDHEN and CDR2 SYDVKM. This CDR3 spans 16 amino acids. The V gene end was trimmed by 3 bases and the J gene end by 2 bases; junction bases not matched to a gene: 9. The CDR3 is CASSFSGTGTTYEQYV. Written as DNA, the CDR3 is TGTGCCAGCAGTTTCAGTGGGACAGGAACTACCTACGAGCAGTACGTC.

This clonotype occurred a few times. This chain links TRBV5-1 with TRBJ2-5, with TRBD2 matching over 10 bases. CDR1 and CDR2 from the germline V gene are SGHRS and YFSETQ. This CDR3 is 13 amino acids long. Trimming removed 5 bases from V and 9 bases from J; junction bases left unmatched: 7. As DNA, the CDR3 is TGCGCCAGCAGACTAGCGGGGAAAGACGCCCAGTACTTC. It codes for CASRLAGKDAQYF.

Ten or more counts support this clonotype. The gene calls are TRBV28 and TRBJ2-7; perhaps TRBD2 as D (6 bases). CDR3 size: 13 residues. Germline lookup yields CDR1 MDHEN and CDR2 SYDVKM. V lost 2 bases to trimming and J lost 5 bases, with 10 bases between them. This CDR3 is CASSLIREHEQYF. The CDR3 coding sequence is TGTGCCAGCAGTTTAATTCGGGAGCACGAGCAGTACTTC.

In its sample, this clonotype was seen many times. The chain links TRBV6-2 or TRBV6-3 to TRBJ1-1; D uncertain. Germline CDR1 MNHEY, CDR2 SVGEGT. V was cut by 2 bases and J by 1 base, with 20 bases left in between. The CDR3 is 18 amino acids. The CDR3 loop reads CASSYDGKSQNQNTEAFF. CDR3 nucleotide sequence: TGTGCCAGCAGTTACGATGGGAAGAGCCAAAACCAGAACACTGAAGCTTTCTTT.

V gene TRBV5-1 combines with J gene TRBJ2-2; D may be TRBD1 or TRBD2 (6 bases each). The V end was cut by 6 bases, the J end by 3 bases, with 18 bases between. The CDR3 has 16 residues. Germline CDR1 is SGHRS and CDR2 is YFSETQ. The CDR3 spells CASTRRAGADTGELFF. The CDR3 DNA sequence: TGCGCCAGCACAAGGAGGGCAGGGGCAGACACCGGGGAGCTGTTTTTT.

This clonotype was counted at least ten times. The chain joins TRBV15 to TRBJ2-3; TRBD2 matches 8 bases. Germline V gene sequence: CDR1 LNHNV, CDR2 YYDKDF (reference sequence). After removal of 1 base from V and 1 base from J, the junction contained 1 base not matched to a gene. The CDR3 has 15 amino acids. The CDR3 nucleotides are TGTGCCACCAGCAGAGCGGGGGGGGGCACAGATACGCAGTATTTT. Encoded protein: CATSRAGGGTDTQYF.

This clonotype turned up a few times. The chain recombines TRBV10-2 with TRBJ2-5; TRBD2 might be the D (5 bases). In germline, CDR1 is WSHSY, CDR2 SAAADI. Trimming removed 4 bases at V and 1 base at J, with 16 bases between. The length of the CDR3 is 16 residues. The CDR3 DNA sequence: TGCGCCAGCAGTGGGACTTTCGACTCCCCCCAAGAGACCCAGTACTTC. Translating gives CASSGTFDSPQETQYF.

This clonotype was counted many times. This chain links TRBV27 with TRBJ2-3, with D uncertain. The V gene lost 2 bases and the J gene lost 3 bases, with 15 bases spanning the gap. CDR3 size: 16 residues. Per germline, CDR1 MNHEY and CDR2 SMNVEV (reference sequence). The CDR3 region is CASSLTKTKRTDTQYF. CDR3 nucleotides: TGTGCCAGCAGTTTAACGAAAACTAAGAGAACAGATACGCAGTATTTT.

This clonotype was seen repeatedly, ten times or more. The chain carries TRBV6-2 or TRBV6-3 and TRBJ2-3, with 9 bases matching TRBD1. CDR1 is MNHEY, CDR2 SVGEGT, per germline. Trimming at V came to 2 bases and at J to 4 bases, leaving 4 bases not matched to a gene. The CDR3 has 15 residues. CDR3 nucleotide sequence: TGTGCCAGCAGTTACCGGACAGGGGTATCAGATACGCAGTATTTT. Protein: CASSYRTGVSDTQYF.

At least ten counts were recorded for this clonotype. This chain uses TRBV7-2 with TRBJ2-3; D unresolved. Germline V CDR1 and CDR2: SGHTA, FQGNSA. Trimming shortened V by 7 bases and J by 5 bases, and 13 bases separated the two germline ends. The CDR3 runs to 13 residues. The CDR3 DNA sequence: TGTGCCAGCACCCCCGGGTGGGGAGATACGCAGTATTTT. Translation: CASTPGWGDTQYF. Filled out from reference TRBV7-2 and TRBJ2-3, the complete variable domain reads GAGVSQSPSNKVTEKGKDVELRCDPISGHTALYWYRQSLGQGLEFLIYFQGNSAPDKSGLPSDRFSAERTGGSVSTLTIQRTQQEDSAVYLCASTPGWGDTQYFGPGTRLTVL.

This clonotype was counted ten times or more. The rearrangement uses TRBV5-1 and TRBJ2-7, with D maybe TRBD2 (6 bases). There are 15 residues in the CDR3. Germline loops: CDR1 SGHRS, CDR2 YFSETQ. V was clipped by 1 base and J by 2 bases, with 13 bases between them. The CDR3 sequence: CASSLSRDFAYEQYF. The CDR3 DNA sequence: TGCGCCAGCAGCTTGAGCCGGGACTTCGCCTACGAGCAGTACTTC.